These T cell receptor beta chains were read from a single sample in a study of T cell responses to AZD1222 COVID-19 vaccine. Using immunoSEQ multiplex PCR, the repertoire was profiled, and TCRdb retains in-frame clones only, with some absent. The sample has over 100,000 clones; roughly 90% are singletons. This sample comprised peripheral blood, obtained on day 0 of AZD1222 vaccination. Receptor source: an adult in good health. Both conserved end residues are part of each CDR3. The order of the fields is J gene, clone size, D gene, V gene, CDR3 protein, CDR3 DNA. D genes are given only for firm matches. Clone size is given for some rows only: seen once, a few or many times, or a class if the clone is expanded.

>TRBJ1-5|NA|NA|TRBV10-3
CAISESPPQPQHF
TGTGCCATCAGTGAGTCCCCCCCCCAGCCCCAGCATTTT
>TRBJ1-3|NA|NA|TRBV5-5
CASSYLGNTIYF
TGTGCCAGCAGCTACTTAGGAAACACCATATATTTT
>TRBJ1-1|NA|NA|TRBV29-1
CSVAHQKDTEAFF
TGCAGCGTTGCCCACCAGAAGGACACTGAAGCTTTCTTT
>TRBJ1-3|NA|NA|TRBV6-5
CASSSTLDRNTIYF
TGTGCCAGCAGTTCCACCCTGGACAGAAACACCATATATTTT
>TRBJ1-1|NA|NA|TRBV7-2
CASSRHHTRNTEAFF
TGTGCCAGCAGCCGCCATCATACAAGGAACACTGAAGCTTTCTTT
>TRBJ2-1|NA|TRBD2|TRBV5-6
CASSSSGGSGEQFF
TGTGCCAGCAGCTCTAGCGGGGGCTCCGGTGAGCAGTTCTTC
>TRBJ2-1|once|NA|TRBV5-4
CASSSAGGMLNEQFF
TGTGCCAGCAGCTCGGCCGGGGGCATGTTGAATGAGCAGTTCTTC
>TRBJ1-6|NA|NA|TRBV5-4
CASSPPGFGGGNSPLHF
TGTGCCAGCAGCCCTCCGGGGTTTGGGGGAGGGAATTCACCCCTCCACTTT
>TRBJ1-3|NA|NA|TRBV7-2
CASSPMAQGGGNTIYF
TGTGCCAGCAGCCCGATGGCACAGGGTGGTGGAAACACCATATATTTT
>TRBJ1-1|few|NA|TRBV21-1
CASSTPRQENTEAFF
TGTGCCAGCAGCACTCCCCGACAGGAGAACACTGAAGCTTTCTTT
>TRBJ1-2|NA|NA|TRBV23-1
CASRVRWTERRYGYTF
TGCGCCAGCAGGGTTCGTTGGACAGAACGGCGCTATGGCTACACCTTC
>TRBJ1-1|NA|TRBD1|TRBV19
CASSLGAGGFTEAFF
TGTGCCAGTAGCCTAGGGGCAGGGGGATTCACTGAAGCTTTCTTT
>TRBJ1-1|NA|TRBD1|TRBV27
CASSLQGARVNTEAFF
TGTGCCAGCAGTCTCCAGGGGGCGAGGGTAAACACTGAAGCTTTCTTT
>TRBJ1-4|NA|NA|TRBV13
CASSLHIMRGHGEKLFF
TGTGCCAGCAGCTTACATATCATGAGGGGTCATGGCGAAAAACTGTTTTTT
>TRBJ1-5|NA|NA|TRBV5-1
CASSLGGGPNSNQPQHF
TGCGCCAGCAGCTTGGGGGGAGGGCCTAATAGCAATCAGCCCCAGCATTTT
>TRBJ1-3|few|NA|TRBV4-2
CASSQDGGGSGNTIYF
TGTGCCAGCAGCCAAGATGGAGGGGGCTCTGGAAACACCATATATTTT
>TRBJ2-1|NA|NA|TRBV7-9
CASSPGASWFF
TGTGCCAGCAGCCCCGGGGCCAGTTGGTTCTTC
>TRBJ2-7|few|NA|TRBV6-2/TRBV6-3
CASSYSGQGYEQYF
TGTGCCAGCAGTTACTCGGGCCAGGGCTACGAGCAGTACTTC
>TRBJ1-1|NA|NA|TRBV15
CATSRDVSSAFF
TGTGCCACCAGCAGAGATGTGTCTTCAGCTTTCTTT
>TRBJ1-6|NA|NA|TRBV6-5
CASSYFSAGSPLHF
TGTGCCAGCAGTTACTTTTCGGCAGGTTCACCCCTCCACTTT
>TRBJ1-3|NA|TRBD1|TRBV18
CASSRDRASGNTIYF
TGTGCCAGCTCTCGCGACAGGGCCTCTGGAAACACCATATATTTT
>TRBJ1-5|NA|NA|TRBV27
CASSVTYNQPQHF
TGTGCCAGCAGTGTCACATATAATCAGCCCCAGCATTTT
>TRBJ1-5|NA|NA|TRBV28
CASSKRGLRQPQHF
TGTGCCAGCAGTAAACGGGGGTTGCGGCAGCCCCAGCATTTT
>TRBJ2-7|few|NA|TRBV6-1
CASSESAGYEQYF
TGTGCCAGCAGTGAATCCGCGGGTTACGAGCAGTACTTC
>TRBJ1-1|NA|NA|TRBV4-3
CASSQDLHLTEAFF
TGCGCCAGCAGCCAAGATCTTCACCTTACTGAAGCTTTCTTT
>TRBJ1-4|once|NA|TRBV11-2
CASSLDNEKLFF
TGTGCCAGCAGCTTAGATAATGAAAAACTGTTTTTT
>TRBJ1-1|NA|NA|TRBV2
CASSGTFRGTEAFF
TGTGCCAGCAGTGGGACTTTTCGAGGGACTGAAGCTTTCTTT
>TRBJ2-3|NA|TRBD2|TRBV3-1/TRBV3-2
CASSQRAGEDTQYF
TGTGCCAGCAGCCAAAGAGCGGGGGAAGATACGCAGTATTTT
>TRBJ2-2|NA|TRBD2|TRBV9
CASSAPRGGLTGELFF
TGTGCCAGCAGCGCACCCCGGGGGGGGCTCACCGGGGAGCTGTTTTTT
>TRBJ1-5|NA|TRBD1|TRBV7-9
CASTGTGGNQPQHF
TGTGCCAGCACGGGGACAGGGGGCAATCAGCCCCAGCATTTT
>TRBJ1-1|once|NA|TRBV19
CASSRDASNTEAFF
TGTGCCAGTAGTCGGGACGCCTCGAACACTGAAGCTTTCTTT